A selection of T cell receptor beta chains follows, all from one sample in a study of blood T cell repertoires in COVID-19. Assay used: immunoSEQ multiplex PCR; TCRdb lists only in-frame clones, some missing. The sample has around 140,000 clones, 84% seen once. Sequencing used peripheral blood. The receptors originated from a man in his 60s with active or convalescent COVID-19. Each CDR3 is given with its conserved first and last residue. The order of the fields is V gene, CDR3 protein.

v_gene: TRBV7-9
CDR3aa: CASSGTGGHTGELFF

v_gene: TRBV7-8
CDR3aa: CASSRQHRGGHEQYF

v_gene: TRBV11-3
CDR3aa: CASSPVRRAEAFF

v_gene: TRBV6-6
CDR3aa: CASIGYEKLFF

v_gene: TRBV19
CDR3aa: CASTWDRVTEAFF

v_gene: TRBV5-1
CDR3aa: CASSLGGDYGYTF

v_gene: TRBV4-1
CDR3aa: CASSQIARTLTNEKLFF

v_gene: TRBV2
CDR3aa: CASSAQLANEQFF

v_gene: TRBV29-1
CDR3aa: CSVVIVNTEAFF

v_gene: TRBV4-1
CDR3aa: CASSQDPGTVNTEAFF

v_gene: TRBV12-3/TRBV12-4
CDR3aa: CASSLAGGRPQHF

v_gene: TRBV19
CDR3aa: CASSIRGEKLFF

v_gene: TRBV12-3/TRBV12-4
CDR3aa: CASSFSTNYGYTF

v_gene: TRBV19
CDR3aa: CASSAKGQQLTNEKLFF

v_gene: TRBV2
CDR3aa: CASSPAGRGSDEAFF

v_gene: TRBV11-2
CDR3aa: CASSYLQGARNTIYF

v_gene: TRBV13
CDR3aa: CASSLEGTVKGYTF

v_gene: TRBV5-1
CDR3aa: CASSPDPNRGPAATF

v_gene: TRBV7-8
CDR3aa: CASSASAERINQPQHF

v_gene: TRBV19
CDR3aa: CASSMRDRDMNTEAFF

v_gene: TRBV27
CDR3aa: CASSLHDRGETQYF

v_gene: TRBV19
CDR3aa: CASSSRGAEIQPQHF

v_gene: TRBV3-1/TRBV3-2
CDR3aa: CASSQESRLQGYGYTF

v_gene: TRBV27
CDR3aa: CASSYTDRGPNEQFF

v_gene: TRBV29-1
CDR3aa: CSVGPGREQFF

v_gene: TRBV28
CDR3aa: CAGGGGSNSPLHF

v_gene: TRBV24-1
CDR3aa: CATSAPRDRNTEAFF

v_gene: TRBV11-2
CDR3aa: CASSLVGETQYF

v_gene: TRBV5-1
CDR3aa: CASSPGQGDLQYF

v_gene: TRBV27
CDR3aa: CASTNKNTGELFF

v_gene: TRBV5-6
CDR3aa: CASSLEGQSFYGYTF

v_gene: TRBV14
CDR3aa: CASSQGGANYGYTF

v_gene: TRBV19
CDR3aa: CASSIVPTGGPNQETQYF

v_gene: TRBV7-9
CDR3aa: CASSLDLVRDRLNYGYTF

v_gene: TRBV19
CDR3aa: CASRSPRTVNSNQPQHF

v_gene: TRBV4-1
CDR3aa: CASSQRGDRETQYF

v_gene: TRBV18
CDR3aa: CASSQRRAGQPGELFF

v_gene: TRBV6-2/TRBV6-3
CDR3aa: CASSPTSTGSTQYF

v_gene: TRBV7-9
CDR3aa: CASSFGHNTQETQYF

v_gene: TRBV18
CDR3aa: CASSPDGGNQPQHF

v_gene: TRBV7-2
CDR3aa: CASSEIAGGYTF

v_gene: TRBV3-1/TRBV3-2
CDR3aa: CASSQAGLAGSIRGFGSYNEQFF

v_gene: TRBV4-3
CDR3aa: CASSQEAPDSTSGNTIYF

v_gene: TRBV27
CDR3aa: CASTVGGSSADTQYF

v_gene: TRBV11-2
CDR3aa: CASSLAGGGNGYTF

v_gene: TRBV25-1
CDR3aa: CASSELRQGTDTQYF